This TCR beta chain appears in the sequencing data of a study of T cell responses to AZD1222 COVID-19 vaccine. The wider study: Both about-4-week and about-12-week second-dose recipients were combined. Study-level findings and limits: Only after the peak T cell response were repertoires sampled. At study baseline, merely more than 5 AZD1222 recipients were seropositive. Increases in Spike-specific TCR breadth and depth were seen after two AZD1222 doses.

As to this clone: Its antigen is undetermined.

The V gene lost 3 bases and the J gene lost 1 base, with 9 bases spanning the gap. Germline V CDR1 and CDR2: LNHDA, SQIVND (reference sequence). This CDR3 comprises 15 residues. Produced via immunoSEQ multiplex PCR; TCRdb's table is partial and in-frame only. The sample carries roughly 72,000 clones, 85% recorded once. The source of this sequence is an adult in good health. V gene TRBV19 combines with J gene TRBJ2-2; D ambiguous. The sequenced sample was peripheral blood, obtained on day 0 of AZD1222 vaccination. In DNA form, the CDR3 reads TGTGCCAGTAGTATTCGGCTATTGAACACCGGGGAGCTGTTTTTT. It translates to CASSIRLLNTGELFF.